The source of this T cell receptor beta chain is a study of T cell responses to AZD1222 COVID-19 vaccine. Study outcomes and limitations: Among spike-specific TCRs, nearly half reportedly target unmutated variant regions. Vaccine-related CD4 TCRs covered spike, predominating at 160-218 and 743-854.

This clone was found a few times. Its antigen is undetermined. Germline V gene data show CDR1 as MNHEY and CDR2 as SVGEGT. Trimming took 0 bases from V and 5 from J, leaving 13 bases between them. The CDR3 contains 15 residues. Sequenced by immunoSEQ multiplex PCR; TCRdb stores in-frame clones only, minus some. The sample has approximately 150,000 clones, about 83% seen once. The genes are TRBV6-2 or TRBV6-3 and TRBJ1-1, with TRBD1 as a possible D gene (6 bases). This receptor was taken from an adult who received the AZD1222 COVID-19 vaccine. This specimen was peripheral blood, taken 28 days after the second AZD1222 dose. The CDR3 nucleotides read TGTGCCAGCAGTTACTCGGGCAGGGGACAAACTGAAGCTTTCTTT. As protein: CASSYSGRGQTEAFF.